This T cell receptor (beta chain) was profiled in a study of cytomegalovirus exposure and HLA in healthy donors. General observations from the study: The authors later found most CMV-associated TCR beta chains appeared HLA-restricted. After further analysis at a later stage, 16,951 TCR beta sequences were associated with HLA alleles at 0.05 false discovery rate. A previous analysis found most TCR beta V segments productive roughly 87% or roughly 30% of the time.

There are 12 residues in the CDR3. Germline V gene lookup returns CDR1 GTSNPN and CDR2 SVGIG (reference sequence). V dropped 1 base and J dropped 8 bases, with 12 bases sitting between them. This clone has more than one count but fewer than ten. Its antigen is unidentified. The PCR was carried out with 60 Vbeta primers and 13 Jbeta primers. Method: immunoSEQ multiplex PCR; TCRdb's copy keeps in-frame clones and lacks some. The table includes 150,000 to 200,000 clones, almost 80% detected once. Sample: PBMCs. J is TRBJ2-7 and V is TRBV30, with D maybe TRBD2 (5 bases). This sequence originates from a woman aged 50 to 60 in good health and CMV-seropositive. The CDR3 DNA reads TGTGCCTGGAGTGAGACTTCGGGGAAGCAGTACTTC. It specifies CAWSETSGKQYF.